The 17 T cell receptor beta chains reported below all come from one sample, sequenced in a study of T cells in Graves' hyperthyroidism and ophthalmopathy. RNA transcripts provided the source from which TCR beta CDR3 regions were amplified. Using the HTBI primer set, a first-round RT-PCR was run on the TCR CDR3. MiXCR, run by TCRdb on the multiplex PCR reads, gives a single entry per CDR3 protein. The sample lists 200,000 to 250,000 distinct CDR3 sequences, about 17% occurring once. The sequenced sample was blood. Every receptor here comes from a woman between 18 and 29 years old with Graves' ophthalmopathy.

In this sample, this clonotype turned up once. A much larger clone lies one base from this, so it may be a read error. V and J are TRBV6-1 and TRBJ2-3; tentatively, D is TRBD1 or TRBD2 (5 bases each). The CDR3 spans 14 residues. The germline gives CDR1 MNHNS, CDR2 SASEGT. Trimming shortened V by 4 bases and J by 7 bases, and 15 bases separated the two germline ends. CDR3 sequence reads: CASSAGRKENTQYF. CDR3 nucleotides: TGTGCCAGCAGTGCGGGGCGGAAGGAGAATACGCAGTATTTT.

This clonotype appeared many times. The chain combines TRBV7-9 with TRBJ2-2; D is uncertain. V was cut by 4 bases and J by 5 bases, with 8 bases left in between. The CDR3 covers 13 residues. Looked up from germline, CDR1 is SEHNR and CDR2 is FQNEAQ (reference sequence). The CDR3 region has the DNA TGTGCCAGCAGCTCGGACCTGACCGGGGAGCTGTTTTTT. Its translation is CASSSDLTGELFF.

At least ten counts were recorded for this clonotype. The gene calls are TRBV7-9 and TRBJ2-1, with no clear D. Trimming cost V 4 bases and J 9 bases, with 16 bases left between them. The CDR3 length is 14 residues. The germline gives CDR1 SEHNR, CDR2 FQNEAQ (reference sequence). In nucleotides, the CDR3 is TGTGCCAGCAGCTCAGAGACCCACTCGGGTGAGCAGTTCTTC. Translation: CASSSETHSGEQFF.

The sample holds many counts of this clonotype. This chain joins TRBV19 and TRBJ1-5; 9 bases are shared with TRBD1. The germline V gene has CDR1 LNHDA and CDR2 SQIVND (reference sequence). J lost 1 base, V lost 8 bases, and 3 bases had no gene match. This CDR3 comprises 14 residues. DNA of the CDR3: TGTGCCAGTCAAGGACAGGGGAGCAATCAGCCCCAGCATTTT. This sequence encodes CASQGQGSNQPQHF.

The gene calls are TRBV2 and TRBJ1-2; D remains ambiguous. Per germline, CDR1 SNHLY and CDR2 FYNNEI. This CDR3 comprises 10 residues. V shed 3 bases and J shed 8 bases, with 4 bases lying between them. The CDR3 loop reads CASSDDGYTF. The CDR3 nucleotides are TGTGCCAGCAGTGATGACGGCTACACCTTC.

This chain connects TRBV29-1 to TRBJ2-1; TRBD2 aligns across 16 bases. The CDR3 is 20 residues long. Losses at the gene ends were 6 bases for V and 1 base for J; bases not matched to a gene: 15. Germline V gene lookup returns CDR1 SQVTM and CDR2 ANQGSEA. The CDR3 DNA follows: TGCAGCGTCTGTTTGATCGGGACTAGCGGGAGGGCCCCATCCTACAATGAGCAGTTCTTC. Its translation is CSVCLIGTSGRAPSYNEQFF.

The rearrangement joins TRBV15 to TRBJ1-1; no firm D call. CDR1 is LNHNV, CDR2 YYDKDF, per germline (reference sequence). The CDR3 is 17 amino acids. With 2 bases removed from V and 3 bases from J, the gap between germline ends came to 19 bases. The CDR3 DNA is TGTGCCACCAGCAGATCTTTGGCCTCCTACCAAGACACTGAAGCTTTCTTT. Translated, it gives CATSRSLASYQDTEAFF. Variable domain in full (rest from reference TRBV15 and TRBJ1-1): DAMVIQNPRYQVTQFGKPVTLSCSQTLNHNVMYWYQQKSSQAPKLLFHYYDKDFNNEADTPDNFQSRRPNTSFCFLDIRSPGLGDTAMYLCATSRSLASYQDTEAFFGQGTRLTVV.

This clonotype was detected ten times or more. V gene TRBV6-2 or TRBV6-3 combines with J gene TRBJ2-1; TRBD2 aligns across 10 bases. The CDR3 runs to 18 residues. The V gene end was trimmed by 5 bases and the J gene end by 3 bases; junction bases not matched to a gene: 13. The germline V gene encodes CDR1 MNHEY and CDR2 SVGEGT. The CDR3 protein is CASSPLAVAGGYYNEQFF. Written as DNA, the CDR3 is TGTGCCAGCAGTCCCCTGGCGGTAGCGGGAGGATACTACAATGAGCAGTTCTTC.

This clonotype came up many times. The rearrangement joins TRBV12-5 to TRBJ1-6, with D uncertain. Trimming took off 5 bases at V and 5 bases at J, with 16 bases between the two ends. This CDR3 comprises 16 residues. Per germline, CDR1 LGHNT and CDR2 FRNRAP. The CDR3 DNA sequence: TGTGCTAGTGGTCCCTCGACGGGAGGTAATAATTCACCCCTCCACTTT. This gives the protein CASGPSTGGNNSPLHF.

This clonotype has just one count. J is TRBJ1-2 and V is TRBV20-1; maybe TRBD1 (5 bases). Per germline, CDR1 DFQATT and CDR2 SNEGSKA (reference sequence). CDR3 length: 14 residues. V shed 6 bases and J shed 0 bases, with 14 bases lying between them. CDR3 nucleotides: TGCAGTGCGGAGACAGCCTCAACTAACTATGGCTACACCTTC. Translation gives CSAETASTNYGYTF.

This clonotype occurred a few times. This chain joins TRBV20-1 and TRBJ1-6; 7 bases agree with TRBD1. CDR1 and CDR2 (germline): DFQATT, SNEGSKA (reference sequence). V lost 5 bases to trimming and J lost 9 bases; unmatched junction nucleotides: 7. The CDR3 runs 13 residues. Written as DNA, the CDR3 is TGCAGTGCTCTGACAGGGTTGAGTTCACCCCTCCACTTT. Translation: CSALTGLSSPLHF.

This clonotype was seen repeatedly, ten times or more. The rearrangement uses TRBV6-1 and TRBJ2-1; 10 bases match TRBD2. Germline V CDR1 and CDR2: MNHNS, SASEGT. The CDR3 has 16 amino acids. V gave up 5 bases and J gave up 0 bases; unmatched junction bases: 4. CDR3 nucleotides: TGTGCCAGCAGTCCTAGCGGGGGAAGCTCCTACAATGAGCAGTTCTTC. Translating gives CASSPSGGSSYNEQFF.

This clonotype was counted ten times or more. V is TRBV30 and J is TRBJ2-5; no clear D gene. CDR3 length: 13 residues. The V and J ends lost 2 bases and 0 bases respectively, with 7 bases between them. Germline CDR1 GTSNPN, CDR2 SVGIG (reference sequence). CDR3 sequence reads: CAWSSKYQETQYF. CDR3 in DNA: TGTGCCTGGAGTTCCAAGTACCAAGAGACCCAGTACTTC.

In its sample, this clonotype was seen many times. The chain employs TRBV20-1 and TRBJ2-1; TRBD2 agrees at 8 bases. Per the germline V gene, CDR1 is DFQATT and CDR2 is SNEGSKA (reference sequence). This CDR3 has 16 residues. The J segment lost 0 bases and the V segment lost 1 base, leaving 5 bases of the junction unmatched. In DNA, the CDR3 is TGCAGTGCTAGAGTATCGAGCGGGAGCTCCTACAATGAGCAGTTCTTC. Amino acids: CSARVSSGSSYNEQFF.

This clonotype was observed at least ten times. This rearrangement joins TRBV7-8 to TRBJ1-3; 9 positions match TRBD1. With 5 bases clipped from V and 0 bases from J, the junction kept 8 bases outside the gene matches. The germline gives CDR1 SGHVS, CDR2 FQNEAQ. The length of the CDR3 is 17 residues. CDR3 amino acids: CASSKQQGANSGNTIYF. CDR3 sequence (DNA): TGTGCCAGCAGCAAACAACAGGGGGCGAACTCTGGAAACACCATATATTTT.

This clonotype was found many times. The V gene is TRBV7-6, the J gene TRBJ1-5, with D possibly TRBD1 on 6 matching bases. Trimming removed 5 bases from V and 4 bases from J, with 12 bases in between. Germline CDR1 reads SGHVS; CDR2 reads FNYEAQ. The CDR3 totals 14 residues. CDR3 coding DNA: TGTGCCAGCAGCCCTTCCCAGGGGAATCAGCCCCAGCATTTT. This translates into CASSPSQGNQPQHF.

The rearrangement links TRBV2 to TRBJ2-1; D unclear. V dropped 4 bases and J dropped 8 bases, with 15 bases sitting between them. Germline V CDR1 and CDR2: SNHLY, FYNNEI. This CDR3 spans 14 amino acids. DNA of the CDR3: TGTGCCAGCAGTGCTGAATTGTACGGCTATGAGCAGTTCTTC. Residues: CASSAELYGYEQFF.